The rows below give T cell receptor beta chains drawn from one sample of a study of blood T cell repertoires in COVID-19. The data were produced by immunoSEQ multiplex PCR, yet TCRdb's version contains in-frame clones alone and is incomplete. Here the sample spans 250,000 to 350,000 clones, around 81% being singletons. Sequenced material: peripheral blood. Every receptor here comes from a person aged 65 to 79 with COVID-19, enrolled during active disease. Both conserved end residues are part of each CDR3. The D gene is left open where the match is weak. Clone sizes are given selectively: once, few, many, or a class where the clone is expanded.

>NA|NA|TRBJ2-2|TRBV3-1/TRBV3-2
CASSLRQGGTGELFF
TGTGCCAGCAGCCTTAGACAGGGAGGAACCGGGGAGCTGTTTTTT
>NA|TRBD1|TRBJ2-2|TRBV3-1/TRBV3-2
CASSQDPDRGLRYTGELFF
TGTGCCAGCAGCCAAGACCCGGACAGGGGGCTGCGATATACCGGGGAGCTGTTTTTT
>once|TRBD2|TRBJ2-3|TRBV11-3
CASSPSGSDTQYF
TGTGCCAGCAGCCCTAGCGGGAGTGATACGCAGTATTTT
>NA|TRBD1|TRBJ2-7|TRBV6-6
CASSREGAWEQYF
TGTGCCAGCAGCCGTGAGGGGGCTTGGGAGCAGTACTTC
>few|NA|TRBJ2-5|TRBV29-1
CSVARLLEETQYF
TGCAGCGTTGCCCGCCTCCTAGAAGAGACCCAGTACTTC
>NA|TRBD1|TRBJ2-5|TRBV6-5
CASSRQGWGETQYF
TGTGCCAGCTCGAGACAGGGATGGGGGGAGACCCAGTACTTC
>NA|NA|TRBJ1-5|TRBV19
CASSADSNQPQHF
TGTGCCAGTAGTGCAGATAGCAATCAGCCCCAGCATTTT
>few|TRBD1|TRBJ1-2|TRBV19
CASTGTGGATSYGYTF
TGTGCCAGTACCGGGACAGGGGGTGCTACTAGCTATGGCTACACCTTC
>once|NA|TRBJ2-3|TRBV11-3
CASSLGTGLSDTQYF
TGTGCCAGCAGCTTAGGGACTGGATTGTCAGATACGCAGTATTTT
>few|NA|TRBJ1-2|TRBV6-6
CASSYSRGYTF
TGTGCCAGCAGTTACTCGAGGGGCTACACCTTC
>NA|TRBD1|TRBJ2-5|TRBV5-4
CASSRDRGVVAQYF
TGTGCCAGCAGCCGGGACAGGGGGGTGGTAGCCCAGTACTTC
>NA|NA|TRBJ2-2|TRBV6-1
CASSDLARGYTGELFF
TGTGCCAGCAGTGATCTGGCCAGGGGTTACACCGGGGAGCTGTTTTTT
>NA|TRBD1|TRBJ1-1|TRBV5-4
CASSLQGSTEAFF
TGTGCCAGCAGCTTACAGGGGAGCACTGAAGCTTTCTTT
>NA|TRBD1|TRBJ2-4|TRBV3-1/TRBV3-2
CASSQDAQGARYIQYF
TGTGCCAGCAGCCAAGATGCTCAGGGGGCTCGATACATTCAGTACTTC
>NA|TRBD2|TRBJ2-5|TRBV15
CATSRDVSGRAGETQYF
TGTGCCACCAGCAGAGATGTGAGCGGGAGGGCCGGAGAGACCCAGTACTTC
>once|TRBD2|TRBJ2-3|TRBV6-6
CASSTGTTSTDTQYF
TGTGCCAGCAGCACCGGGACTACTAGCACAGATACGCAGTATTTT
>NA|TRBD1|TRBJ1-2|TRBV28
CASTESRQGPTNYGYTF
TGTGCCAGCACGGAATCTAGACAGGGGCCGACTAACTATGGCTACACCTTC
>NA|NA|TRBJ2-7|TRBV21-1
CASSKVAEQYF
TGTGCCAGCAGCAAAGTTGCGGAGCAGTACTTC
>NA|NA|TRBJ2-2|TRBV28
CASKKNRWEAGELFF
TGTGCCAGCAAGAAGAATAGGTGGGAGGCCGGGGAGCTGTTTTTT
>NA|NA|TRBJ1-3|TRBV6-6
CASSEGHSGNTIYF
TGTGCCAGCAGCGAGGGCCACTCTGGAAACACCATATATTTT
>NA|NA|TRBJ2-6|TRBV6-4
CASSDSKGAGANVLTF
TGTGCCAGCAGTGACTCGAAGGGGGCTGGGGCCAACGTCCTGACTTTC
>NA|TRBD2|TRBJ2-1|TRBV7-9
CASSFGRGGINNEQFF
TGTGCCAGCAGCTTTGGTCGGGGGGGCATTAACAATGAGCAGTTCTTC
>NA|TRBD1|TRBJ1-4|TRBV28
CASSKQGANEKLFF
TGTGCCAGCAGTAAACAGGGGGCTAATGAAAAACTGTTTTTT
>NA|NA|TRBJ1-1|TRBV28
CASSPVRGSGLNTEAFF
TGTGCCAGCAGTCCCGTTAGGGGATCTGGTCTCAACACTGAAGCTTTCTTT
>NA|NA|TRBJ2-2|TRBV12-3/TRBV12-4
CASSFLGELFF
TGTGCCAGCAGTTTTCTCGGGGAGCTGTTTTTT
>NA|NA|TRBJ2-5|TRBV11-2
CASSLGVLARETQYF
TGTGCCAGCAGCTTAGGAGTGCTAGCGAGGGAGACCCAGTACTTC
>once|TRBD2|TRBJ2-1|TRBV12-5
CASGLAGTSGRAIVSTEQFF
TGTGCTAGTGGTTTGGCCGGGACTAGCGGGAGGGCCATTGTCTCAACTGAGCAGTTCTTC
>NA|TRBD2|TRBJ2-2|TRBV3-1/TRBV3-2
CASSQIAGAITGELFF
TGTGCCAGCAGCCAAATAGCGGGGGCTATCACCGGGGAGCTGTTTTTT
>NA|NA|TRBJ1-3|TRBV6-6
CASVRDMDPGNTIYF
TGTGCCAGTGTCCGGGACATGGATCCTGGAAACACCATATATTTT